The clone carrying this T cell receptor (beta chain) was observed a few times. Using immunoSEQ multiplex PCR, the repertoire was profiled, and TCRdb retains in-frame clones only, with some absent. The sample holds around 65,000 clones, 65% to 85% seen once. This sample was included in a study of T cell responses to AZD1222 COVID-19 vaccine. Germline V gene data show CDR1 as SGHTA and CDR2 as FQGNSA. The CDR3 spans 17 residues. V was cut by 5 bases and J by 0 bases, with 20 bases left in between. The sequence derives from an adult who received the AZD1222 COVID-19 vaccine. V and J are TRBV7-2 and TRBJ2-7, with D perhaps matching TRBD1 or TRBD2 (6 bases each). The sample consisted of peripheral blood, taken 28 days after the second AZD1222 dose. The CDR3 bases are TGTGCCAGCAGCCCCCTAGGGGGGAGCCCCTCCTCCTACGAGCAGTACTTC. Its protein product is CASSPLGGSPSSYEQYF.